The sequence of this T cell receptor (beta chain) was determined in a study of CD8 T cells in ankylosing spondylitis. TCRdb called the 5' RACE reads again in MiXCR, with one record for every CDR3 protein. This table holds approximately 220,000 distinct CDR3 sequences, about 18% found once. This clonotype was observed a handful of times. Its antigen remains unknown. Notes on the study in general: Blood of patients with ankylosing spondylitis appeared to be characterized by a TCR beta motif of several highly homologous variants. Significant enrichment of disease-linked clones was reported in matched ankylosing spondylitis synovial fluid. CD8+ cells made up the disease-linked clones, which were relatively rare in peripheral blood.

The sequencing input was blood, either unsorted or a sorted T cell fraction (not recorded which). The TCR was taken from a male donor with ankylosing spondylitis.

CDR3 region: CASSQGVWVGSYGYTF. CDR3 coding DNA: TGCGCCAGCAGCCAAGGCGTTTGGGTTGGTAGCTATGGCTACACCTTC. The gene calls are TRBV4-1 and TRBJ1-2; D uncertain. The germline V gene has CDR1 MGHRA and CDR2 YSYEKL. The V end lost 1 base, the J end lost 4 bases, and 16 bases lay between the germline ends. This CDR3 spans 16 amino acids.